This T cell receptor beta chain was captured in a study of post-analysis software for immune sequencing data. The wider study: Included courses were relapsing-remitting and secondary progressive multiple sclerosis; progressive-relapsing multiple sclerosis was also included.

Comment on this clonotype: No antigen is known for it. Sequence at one end of the junction differs from germline and may be a read error.

Study-level results: The normalized Chao1 diversity of multiple sclerosis patients was significantly lower than that of controls. Among four to six TRBV segments more frequent in patients than controls were TRBV5-6, TRBV5-1 and TRBV20-1. Those samples that were prepared in the same batch co-clustered strongly by F measure.

The germline CDR1 and CDR2 sequences are MDHEN and SYDVKM. The CDR3 totals 17 residues. TCR beta cDNA libraries included unique molecular identifiers. cDNA molecules numbering 400,000 to 550,000 came from about 0.94 to 9.7 million T cells. One entry per CDR3 protein, called by TCRdb with MiXCR from the PCR reads. The data show about 460,000 distinct CDR3 sequences, roughly 45% seen once. The sample was blood. The chain carries TRBV28 and TRBJ2-4, with 12 bases that match TRBD2. The J call may be incorrect, as the DNA end agrees better with TRBJ2-7. The receptor's source is a girl aged 10-17 years with multiple sclerosis. In DNA, the CDR3 is TGTGCTAGCAGTTTTGCGGCTAGCGGGAGGGTAAGGTACGAGCAGTACTTC. This translates into CASSFAASGRVRYEQYF.